One and the same sample provided the 8 T cell receptor beta chains below, sequenced in a study of blood T cells in healthy people across ages. It was with a sample-barcoded 5' primer and a J-beta primer mix that a second PCR of about 6 to 12 cycles was run. TCRdb ran MiXCR on the 5' RACE reads and lists one entry per CDR3 protein. The table has 1.5 million or so distinct CDR3 sequences, roughly 40% seen once. Sequenced sample: blood. The receptor set was obtained from a young woman in good health.

Notes on this clonotype: Germline and junction disagree at one end, which may indicate a read error. The chain carries TRBV27 and TRBJ2-1; 9 bases are shared with TRBD2. This CDR3 contains 15 residues. Germline V gene lookup returns CDR1 MNHEY and CDR2 SMNVEV (reference sequence). The CDR3 sequence is CAGSKRPGLANEQFF. CDR3 DNA: TGTGCCGGCAGTAAACGACCGGGACTAGCTAATGAGCAGTTCTTC.

There are a few counts of this clonotype. The chain joins TRBV29-1 to TRBJ2-7, with D perhaps TRBD1 (6 bases). CDR3 size: 13 residues. Germline V gene lookup returns CDR1 SQVTM and CDR2 ANQGSEA. V lost 6 bases, J lost 2 bases, and 14 bases lay in between. CDR3 residues: CSVQTGDTYEQYF. The CDR3 DNA reads as TGCAGCGTCCAGACAGGCGACACCTACGAGCAGTACTTC.

The genes are TRBV7-8 and TRBJ2-7; D not certain. The CDR3 is 15 amino acids. Between the trimmed V and J ends, which lost 2 bases and 6 bases, there was a span of 17 bases. The germline V gene encodes CDR1 SGHVS and CDR2 FQNEAQ. CDR3 sequence: CASSLKVVPSCEQYF. The CDR3 nucleotides read TGTGCCAGCAGCTTAAAGGTGGTGCCCAGCTGCGAGCAGTACTTC.

This clonotype was picked up a small number of times. The chain employs TRBV2 and TRBJ1-1; D gene uncertain. Germline V gene data show CDR1 as SNHLY and CDR2 as FYNNEI. The CDR3 length is 13 residues. The V gene lost 7 bases and the J gene lost 1 base, with 10 bases spanning the gap. DNA for the CDR3: TGTGCCAGCATAGGACGGAGGAACACTGAAGCTTTCTTT. Translating gives CASIGRRNTEAFF.

As for this clonotype: An end of the junction does not agree with germline; a read error may underlie this. The chain has TRBV28 and TRBJ2-1; 15 nucleotides line up with TRBD2. The CDR3 contains 17 residues. Per germline, CDR1 MDHEN and CDR2 SYDVKM. Here the CDR3 reads CAGSWTSGGEMYNEQFF. CDR3 DNA sequence: TGTGCCGGCAGTTGGACTAGCGGGGGGGAAATGTACAATGAGCAGTTCTTC.

This clonotype was counted between two and nine times. The chain uses TRBV2 and TRBJ1-5; a possible D gene is TRBD1 (6 bases). The germline V gene encodes CDR1 SNHLY and CDR2 FYNNEI. The CDR3 length is 14 residues. Trimming shortened V by 3 bases and J by 7 bases, and 13 bases separated the two germline ends. CDR3 sequence reads: CASSEPQGHQPQHF. The CDR3 bases are TGTGCCAGCAGTGAGCCGCAGGGGCACCAGCCCCAGCATTTT.

There are a few counts of this clonotype. The chain is built from TRBV6-6 and TRBJ2-7, with TRBD2 matching 9 bases. The V and J ends lost 6 bases and 5 bases, in that order; junction bases with no gene match: 2. CDR1 is MNHNY and CDR2 is SVGAGI in the germline V gene (reference sequence). The CDR3 extends over 12 amino acids. The CDR3 sequence is CASSRTSDEQYF. CDR3 sequence (DNA): TGTGCCAGCAGCAGGACTAGCGACGAGCAGTACTTC.

The chain employs TRBV20-1 and TRBJ2-5; TRBD2 might be the D (6 bases). Trimming removed 2 bases at V and 11 bases at J, with 18 bases between. The V gene's germline CDR1 is DFQATT and CDR2 SNEGSKA (reference sequence). The CDR3 loop spans 13 amino acids. CDR3 nucleotide sequence: TGCAGTGCTAGACCCGCTAGCGAAGGTGAGCAGTACTTC. It encodes CSARPASEGEQYF.